The 25 T cell receptor beta chains below were found in one sample sequenced in a study of siplizumab effects on memory and regulatory T cells (dated by TCRdb to about 2019). The library came from the immunoSEQ multiplex PCR assay. Sourced from immuneACCESS, this table was stored by TCRdb with only in-frame sequences that have V and J called. A share of the clones is absent; for the studies checked, an unresolved V gene accounts for under half, and the remainder has no known explanation. For this sample there are 100,000 or so clones; about 93% appear just once. The ten biggest clones cover 0.25% to 0.35% of the sample. Sequencing was done on a sample of CD4+ T cells sorted from blood. These receptors were collected from a human donor in good health.

V and J are TRBV7-3 and TRBJ2-3, with 8 positions matching TRBD2. Germline V lookup: CDR1 SGHTA, CDR2 FQGTGA. The trim removed 4 bases at V and 1 base at J, leaving 7 bases unmatched. The CDR3 is 16 residues long. This chain's CDR3 is CASSSRGGRGTDTQYF. The CDR3 nucleotides are TGTGCCAGCAGCTCCCGGGGGGGCCGTGGCACAGATACGCAGTATTTT. The full variable domain, in which reference TRBV7-3 and TRBJ2-3 provide the parts outside the CDR3, is GAGVSQTPSNKVTEKGKYVELRCDPISGHTALYWYRQSLGQGPEFLIYFQGTGAADDSGLPNDRFFAVRPEGSVSTLKIQRTERGDSAVYLCASSSRGGRGTDTQYFGPGTRLTVL.

The chain has TRBV19 and TRBJ2-6, with TRBD1 matching 9 bases. The germline gives CDR1 LNHDA, CDR2 SQIVND (reference sequence). The CDR3 has 16 residues. J gave up 4 bases and V 8 bases, and 9 bases lay outside the gene matches. CDR3 bases: TGTGCCAGTTTTCCCGGGACAGGGTCCGGGGCCAACGTCCTGACTTTC. Translating gives CASFPGTGSGANVLTF.

The chain combines TRBV19 with TRBJ1-2, with 7 bases identical to TRBD1. The CDR3 is made up of 14 amino acids. The germline V gene encodes CDR1 LNHDA and CDR2 SQIVND (reference sequence). V lost 10 bases and J lost 4; bases outside the gene matches: 12. The CDR3 nucleotides are TGTGCCACCAATAGACAGGGAGAGGTCTATGGCTACACCTTC. Its protein product is CATNRQGEVYGYTF.

The rearrangement uses TRBV30 and TRBJ1-1; D remains ambiguous. The CDR3 has 11 residues. V lost 4 bases and J lost 0, with 3 bases in between. Germline CDR1 reads GTSNPN; CDR2 reads SVGIG (reference sequence). CDR3 loop: CAWKLNTEAFF. As DNA, the CDR3 is TGTGCCTGGAAATTGAACACTGAAGCTTTCTTT.

This clone has just one count. The J gene is TRBJ2-5, the V gene TRBV2, with TRBD2 matching 11 bases. This CDR3 contains 15 residues. The trim removed 3 bases at V and 5 bases at J, leaving 5 bases unmatched. Germline V gene sequence: CDR1 SNHLY, CDR2 FYNNEI. For the CDR3, the DNA is TGTGCCAGCAGTGATGCTAGCGGGGGGTCTGAGACCCAGTACTTC. Its translation is CASSDASGGSETQYF.

This chain links TRBV5-1 with TRBJ2-2, with TRBD1 as a possible D gene (6 bases). Trimming left V 3 bases short and J 4 bases short, with 10 bases between. CDR1 is SGHRS, CDR2 YFSETQ, per germline. The CDR3 has 14 amino acids. CDR3 sequence (DNA): TGCGCCAGCAGCTGGACAGCGAGCACCGGGGAGCTGTTTTTT. It translates to CASSWTASTGELFF. The complete variable domain, with remaining parts taken from reference TRBV5-1 and TRBJ2-2, reads KAGVTQTPRYLIKTRGQQVTLSCSPISGHRSVSWYQQTPGQGLQFLFEYFSETQRNKGNFPGRFSGRQFSNSRSEMNVSTLELGDSALYLCASSWTASTGELFFGEGSRLTVL.

The DNA of the CDR3 is TGTGCCTGGAGTGTATGGGGGAGGGCCTACGAGCAGTACTTC. Protein product: CAWSVWGRAYEQYF. The genes are TRBV30 and TRBJ2-7; 7 nucleotides line up with TRBD2. The germline V gene encodes CDR1 GTSNPN and CDR2 SVGIG (reference sequence). Trimming cost V 0 bases and J 2 bases; bases outside gene matches: 4. This CDR3 contains 14 residues. The full variable domain, its missing parts supplied by reference TRBV30 and TRBJ2-7, is SQTIHQWPATLVQPVGSPLSLECTVEGTSNPNLYWYRQAAGRGLQLLFYSVGIGQISSEVPQNLSASRPQDRQFILSSKKLLLSDSGFYLCAWSVWGRAYEQYFGPGTRLTVT.

CDR3 coding DNA: TGTGCCAGTAGTATCGCAGGAAACTATGGCTACACCTTC. Protein product: CASSIAGNYGYTF. The rearrangement joins TRBV19 to TRBJ1-2; D unclear. V was shortened by 3 bases and J by 2 bases, with 7 bases between the two germline ends. CDR3 length: 13 amino acids. Per the germline V gene, CDR1 is LNHDA and CDR2 is SQIVND (reference sequence).

The rearrangement joins TRBV15 to TRBJ2-7, with 9 bases identical to TRBD2. This CDR3 has 15 amino acids. Trimming cost V 0 bases and J 4 bases; bases outside gene matches: 4. CDR1 LNHNV and CDR2 YYDKDF come from the germline V gene (reference sequence). CDR3 sequence (DNA): TGTGCCACCAGCAGAGACGCGGGAGGGCCATACGAGCAGTACTTC. It codes for CATSRDAGGPYEQYF.

The rearrangement joins TRBV11-2 to TRBJ1-5; D gene uncertain. The CDR3 runs 15 residues. V was clipped by 0 bases and J by 4 bases, with 10 bases between them. CDR1 and CDR2 from the germline V gene are SGHAT and FQNNGV. The CDR3 loop is CASSLDVGRNQPQHF. The CDR3 DNA reads TGTGCCAGCAGCTTAGATGTCGGCAGAAATCAGCCCCAGCATTTT.

The chain links TRBV30 to TRBJ2-3; D unclear. Germline CDR1 and CDR2: GTSNPN and SVGIG (reference sequence). The CDR3 extends over 10 amino acids. The V and J ends lost 5 bases and 14 bases respectively, with 14 bases between them. The DNA for the CDR3 is TGTGCCTGGGAATCAACGGCCATGTATTTT. This encodes CAWESTAMYF.

This chain connects TRBV5-1 to TRBJ1-3; 7 positions agree with TRBD1. CDR3 length equals 14 residues. The germline V gene encodes CDR1 SGHRS and CDR2 YFSETQ. After removal of 4 bases from V and 9 bases from J, the junction contained 10 bases not matched to a gene. The CDR3 DNA reads TGCGCCAGCAGCCTCCATGACAGGGTGGGCACCATATATTTT. This encodes CASSLHDRVGTIYF.

CDR3 in DNA: TGTGCCAGCAGCCCGGACTCCACCTCTGGGGCCAACGTCCTGACTTTC. This encodes CASSPDSTSGANVLTF. The chain employs TRBV13 and TRBJ2-6; possibly TRBD2 for D (5 bases). Trimming removed 5 bases at V and 0 bases at J, with 11 bases between. Looked up from germline, CDR1 is PRHDT and CDR2 is FYEKMQ (reference sequence). The CDR3 is made up of 16 amino acids.

The sample holds a few counts of this clone. The V gene is TRBV18, the J gene TRBJ1-1; D is undetermined. The CDR3 consists of 13 residues. Germline V gives CDR1 KGHSH, CDR2 LQKENI. Trimming took off 2 bases at V and 2 bases at J, with 6 bases between the two ends. The CDR3 protein is CASSPSHNTEAFF. The CDR3 DNA reads TGTGCCAGCTCACCAAGTCACAACACTGAAGCTTTCTTT.

V is TRBV5-1 and J is TRBJ2-3; 12 nucleotides agree with TRBD2. After removal of 7 bases from V and 7 bases from J, the junction contained 7 bases not matched to a gene. Germline CDR1 is SGHRS and CDR2 is YFSETQ. This CDR3 comprises 14 residues. The CDR3 nucleotides are TGCGCCAGCCAACTAGCGGGGGGTGAAAATACGCAGTATTTT. It encodes CASQLAGGENTQYF.

The rearrangement uses TRBV30 and TRBJ1-2; D is ambiguous. V gave up 1 base and J gave up 7 bases, with 4 bases separating them. The germline gives CDR1 GTSNPN, CDR2 SVGIG (reference sequence). This CDR3 is built from 10 residues. CDR3 DNA sequence: TGTGCCTGGAGTGAGGGTGGCTACACCTTC. Translation gives CAWSEGGYTF.

This chain links TRBV7-9 with TRBJ2-5; the match to TRBD1 covers 9 bases. From germline, CDR1 is SEHNR and CDR2 FQNEAQ (reference sequence). The J segment lost 2 bases and the V segment lost 3 bases, leaving 10 bases of the junction unmatched. This CDR3 spans 17 amino acids. For the CDR3, the DNA is TGTGCCAGCAGCTTGGATGTCGGGACAGGGAGGCAAGAGACCCAGTACTTC. This codes for CASSLDVGTGRQETQYF.

The chain uses TRBV6-5 and TRBJ1-2; possible D gene TRBD1, 6 bases. Germline assignment: CDR1 MNHEY and CDR2 SVGAGI. Trimming took off 6 bases at V and 8 bases at J, with 13 bases between the two ends. The CDR3 consists of 12 residues. CDR3 sequence: CASRRGTWGYTF. DNA of the CDR3: TGTGCCAGCAGACGGGGGACATGGGGCTACACCTTC.

The genes are TRBV11-3 and TRBJ2-7; 8 nucleotides agree with TRBD1. The CDR3 covers 11 residues. Per the germline V gene, CDR1 is SGHNT and CDR2 is YENEEA. J was trimmed by 6 bases and V by 5 bases; bases with no gene match: 0. The CDR3 DNA is TGTGCCAGCAGCCAGGGGGCCGAGCAGTACTTC. Amino acid sequence: CASSQGAEQYF.

This rearrangement joins TRBV9 to TRBJ2-2; TRBD1 aligns across 10 bases. V shed 4 bases and J 5 bases; nucleotides not matched to a gene: 8. Germline V lookup: CDR1 SGDLS, CDR2 YYNGEE. The CDR3 is 16 residues long. In DNA, the CDR3 is TGTGCCAGCAGCCGGGAAGGGACAGGGGTAACCGGGGAGCTGTTTTTT. This codes for CASSREGTGVTGELFF. Together with reference TRBV9 and TRBJ2-2, the CDR3 gives the full variable domain: DSGVTQTPKHLITATGQRVTLRCSPRSGDLSVYWYQQSLDQGLQFLIQYYNGEERAKGNILERFSAQQFPDLHSELNLSSLELGDSALYFCASSREGTGVTGELFFGEGSRLTVL.

V usage is TRBV2 and J usage is TRBJ2-7; 7 bases map to TRBD1. CDR1 and CDR2 (germline): SNHLY, FYNNEI. The CDR3 has 13 residues. The V gene end was trimmed by 5 bases and the J gene end by 5 bases; junction bases not matched to a gene: 6. CDR3 sequence: CASSTDRHHEQYF. The CDR3 DNA is TGTGCCAGCAGTACGGACAGGCACCACGAGCAGTACTTC.

This chain connects TRBV9 to TRBJ2-3, with 8 bases aligning to TRBD2. V shed 2 bases, J shed 4 bases, and the junction held 3 bases outside the gene matches. This CDR3 spans 14 amino acids. Germline CDR1 and CDR2: SGDLS and YYNGEE. CDR3 in amino acids: CASSVGGVADTQYF. CDR3 coding DNA: TGTGCCAGCAGCGTCGGGGGGGTCGCAGATACGCAGTATTTT.

The chain recombines TRBV11-2 with TRBJ2-1, with 7 bases lining up with TRBD2. Germline assignment: CDR1 SGHAT and CDR2 FQNNGV. V gave up 7 bases and J gave up 0 bases; unmatched junction bases: 6. There are 15 residues in the CDR3. The CDR3 sequence: CASNRPSGSYNEQFF. CDR3 in DNA: TGTGCCAGCAACCGCCCTAGCGGCTCCTACAATGAGCAGTTCTTC.

V and J are TRBV6-1 and TRBJ1-2; 10 nucleotides agree with TRBD1. CDR1 and CDR2 from the germline V gene are MNHNS and SASEGT. This CDR3 region has 14 residues. With V trimmed by 5 bases and J by 2 bases, 2 bases remained unmatched. CDR3 sequence reads: CASSRDRGNYGYTF. CDR3 coding DNA: TGTGCCAGCAGTAGGGACAGGGGCAACTATGGCTACACCTTC.

The J gene is TRBJ1-1, the V gene TRBV6-5; D is unclear. The CDR3 spans 16 residues. Deletions cut 2 bases from V and 0 bases from J, with 13 bases between. The V gene's germline CDR1 is MNHEY and CDR2 SVGAGI. The CDR3 nucleotides are TGTGCCAGCAGTTACATCGGCAGCCCGTTGAACACTGAAGCTTTCTTT. It specifies CASSYIGSPLNTEAFF.